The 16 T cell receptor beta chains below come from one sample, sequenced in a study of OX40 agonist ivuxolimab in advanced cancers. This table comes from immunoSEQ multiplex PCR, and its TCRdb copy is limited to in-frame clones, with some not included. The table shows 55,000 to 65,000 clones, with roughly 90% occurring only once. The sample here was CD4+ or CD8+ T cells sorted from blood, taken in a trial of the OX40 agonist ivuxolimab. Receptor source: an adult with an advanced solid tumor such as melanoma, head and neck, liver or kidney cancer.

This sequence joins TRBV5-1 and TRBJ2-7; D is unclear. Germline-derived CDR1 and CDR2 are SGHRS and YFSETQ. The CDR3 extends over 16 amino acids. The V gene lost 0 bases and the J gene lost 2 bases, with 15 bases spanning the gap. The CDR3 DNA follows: TGCGCCAGCAGCTTGGTCCACGGAGCTTCCACCTACGAGCAGTACTTC. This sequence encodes CASSLVHGASTYEQYF.

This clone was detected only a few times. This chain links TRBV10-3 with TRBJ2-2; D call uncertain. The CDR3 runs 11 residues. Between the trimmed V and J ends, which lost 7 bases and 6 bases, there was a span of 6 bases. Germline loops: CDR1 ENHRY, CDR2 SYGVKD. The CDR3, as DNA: TGTGCCATCACCCGGGCCGGGGAGCTGTTTTTT. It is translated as CAITRAGELFF.

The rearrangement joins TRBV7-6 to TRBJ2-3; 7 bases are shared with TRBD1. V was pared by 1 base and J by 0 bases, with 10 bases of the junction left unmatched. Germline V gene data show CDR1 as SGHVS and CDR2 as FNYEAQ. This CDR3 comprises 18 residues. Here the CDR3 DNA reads TGTGCCAGCAGCTTAGTTGCCCTACAGGGGATGAGCACAGATACGCAGTATTTT. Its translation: CASSLVALQGMSTDTQYF.

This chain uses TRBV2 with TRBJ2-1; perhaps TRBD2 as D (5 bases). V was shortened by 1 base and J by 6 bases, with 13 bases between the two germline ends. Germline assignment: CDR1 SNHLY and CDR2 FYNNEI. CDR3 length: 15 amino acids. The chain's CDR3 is CASSEGLQRINEQFF. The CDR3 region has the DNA TGTGCCAGCAGTGAAGGTCTTCAGCGGATCAATGAGCAGTTCTTC.

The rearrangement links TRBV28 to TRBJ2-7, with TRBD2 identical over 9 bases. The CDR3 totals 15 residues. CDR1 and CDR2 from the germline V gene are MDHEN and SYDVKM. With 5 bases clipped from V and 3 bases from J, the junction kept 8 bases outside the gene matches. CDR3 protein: CASSTPSGTYYEQYF. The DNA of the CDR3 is TGTGCCAGCAGTACCCCTAGCGGGACGTACTACGAGCAGTACTTC.

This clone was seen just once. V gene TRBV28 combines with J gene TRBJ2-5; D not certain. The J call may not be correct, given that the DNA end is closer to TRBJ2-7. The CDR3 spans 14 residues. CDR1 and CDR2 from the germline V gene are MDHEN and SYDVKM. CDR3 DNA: TGTGCCAGCAGCCGACCTACCGTAACCTACGAGCAGTACTTC. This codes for CASSRPTVTYEQYF.

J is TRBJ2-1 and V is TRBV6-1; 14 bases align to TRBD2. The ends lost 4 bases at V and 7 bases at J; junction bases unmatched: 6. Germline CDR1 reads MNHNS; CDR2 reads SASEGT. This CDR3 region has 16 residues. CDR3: CASSGYGTSGRNEQFF. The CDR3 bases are TGTGCCAGCAGTGGGTACGGGACTAGCGGGAGAAATGAGCAGTTCTTC.

DNA of the CDR3: TGTGCCAGCAGCCGACGGGAAACTAGCACAGATACGCAGTATTTT. Translation gives CASSRRETSTDTQYF. The chain employs TRBV13 and TRBJ2-3, with D maybe TRBD2 (5 bases). CDR1 is PRHDT, CDR2 FYEKMQ, per germline (reference sequence). This CDR3 is 15 amino acids long. Trimming removed 5 bases from V and 0 bases from J, with 12 bases in between. Variable domain in full (rest from reference TRBV13 and TRBJ2-3): AAGVIQSPRHLIKEKRETATLKCYPIPRHDTVYWYQQGPGQDPQFLISFYEKMQSDKGSIPDRFSAQQFSDYHSELNMSSLELGDSALYFCASSRRETSTDTQYFGPGTRLTVL.

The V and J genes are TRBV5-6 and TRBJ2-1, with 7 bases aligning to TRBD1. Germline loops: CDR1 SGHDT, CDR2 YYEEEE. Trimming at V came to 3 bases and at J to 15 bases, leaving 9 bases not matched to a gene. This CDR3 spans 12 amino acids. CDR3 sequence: CASSYTTGRPFF. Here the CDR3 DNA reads TGTGCCAGCAGCTACACGACAGGGCGGCCGTTCTTC.

In DNA form, the CDR3 reads TGTGCCAGCAGTGAAGACAGACGGCTAGCAGATTCCCCAAGACTCCACGAGCAGTACTTC. Amino acids: CASSEDRRLADSPRLHEQYF. The chain employs TRBV6-1 and TRBJ2-5, with a weak D call TRBD2 (5 bases). The DNA matches TRBJ2-7 better at its end, which makes the J call doubtful. This CDR3 comprises 20 residues. The germline V gene encodes CDR1 MNHNS and CDR2 SASEGT.

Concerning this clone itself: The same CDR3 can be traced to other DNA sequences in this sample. This CDR3 reads CASSTQTLAGVPGELFF. In DNA, the CDR3 is TGTGCCAGTAGTACTCAAACACTAGCGGGAGTGCCCGGGGAGCTGTTTTTT. The chain employs TRBV27 and TRBJ2-2, with TRBD2 matching over 11 bases. This CDR3 has 17 amino acids. The V gene's germline CDR1 is MNHEY and CDR2 SMNVEV (reference sequence). J lost 6 bases, V lost 9 bases, and 15 bases had no gene match.

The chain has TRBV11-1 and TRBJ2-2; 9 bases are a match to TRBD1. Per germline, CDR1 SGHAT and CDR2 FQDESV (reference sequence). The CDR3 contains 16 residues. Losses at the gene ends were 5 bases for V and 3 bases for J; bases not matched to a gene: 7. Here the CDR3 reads CASSPYRGRDTGELFF. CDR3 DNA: TGTGCCAGCAGCCCATACAGGGGGCGCGACACCGGGGAGCTGTTTTTT. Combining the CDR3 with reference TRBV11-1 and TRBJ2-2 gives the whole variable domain EAEVAQSPRYKITEKSQAVAFWCDPISGHATLYWYRQILGQGPELLVQFQDESVVDDSQLPKDRFSAERLKGVDSTLKIQPAELGDSAMYLCASSPYRGRDTGELFFGEGSRLTVL.

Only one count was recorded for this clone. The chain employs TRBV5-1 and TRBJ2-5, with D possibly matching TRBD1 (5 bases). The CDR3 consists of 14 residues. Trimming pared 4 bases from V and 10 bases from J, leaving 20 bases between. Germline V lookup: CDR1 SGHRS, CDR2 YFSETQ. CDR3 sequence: CASSPDSRDGIQYF. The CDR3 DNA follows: TGCGCCAGCAGCCCTGACAGTAGGGATGGGATCCAGTACTTC.

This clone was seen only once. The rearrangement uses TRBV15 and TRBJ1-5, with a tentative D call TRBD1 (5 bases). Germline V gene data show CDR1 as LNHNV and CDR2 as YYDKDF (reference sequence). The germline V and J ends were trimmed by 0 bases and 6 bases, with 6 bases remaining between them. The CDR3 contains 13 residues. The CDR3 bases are TGTGCCACCAGCAGAGAAGGGGCTCAGCCCCAGCATTTT. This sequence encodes CATSREGAQPQHF.

In DNA, the CDR3 is TGTGCCAGCAGTCGCGGTATGGGAGGGCCCGGGGAGCTGTTTTTT. Amino acid sequence: CASSRGMGGPGELFF. The rearrangement uses TRBV6-5 and TRBJ2-2; 7 positions match TRBD2. CDR1 is MNHEY and CDR2 is SVGAGI in the germline V gene. With 5 bases clipped from V and 6 bases from J, the junction kept 9 bases outside the gene matches. There are 15 residues in the CDR3.

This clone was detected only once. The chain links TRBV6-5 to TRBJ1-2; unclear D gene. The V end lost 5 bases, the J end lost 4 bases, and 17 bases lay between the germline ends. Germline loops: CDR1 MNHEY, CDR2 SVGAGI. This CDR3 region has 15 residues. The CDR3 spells CASSPRVAAIYGYTF. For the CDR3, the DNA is TGTGCCAGCAGTCCGCGGGTAGCGGCGATCTATGGCTACACCTTC.